The 14 T cell receptor beta chains below were found in one sample sequenced in a study of blood T cell repertoires in COVID-19. Measured with immunoSEQ multiplex PCR; TCRdb has only the in-frame clones, and not every one. The sample yields roughly 140,000 clones, around 84% seen once. Sequenced material: peripheral blood. Source of these receptors: a human donor in a cohort sampled during active COVID-19.

This chain uses TRBV4-3 with TRBJ2-6; 8 nucleotides line up with TRBD1. With 4 bases clipped from V and 0 bases from J, the junction kept 5 bases outside the gene matches. Germline V gene data show CDR1 as LGHNA and CDR2 as YSLEER. This CDR3 is built from 17 residues. The CDR3 spells CASSRTGPTSGANVLTF. The CDR3, as DNA: TGCGCCAGCAGCCGGACAGGGCCTACCTCTGGGGCCAACGTCCTGACTTTC.

This clone was seen a few times. V usage is TRBV5-4 and J usage is TRBJ2-5; perhaps TRBD1 as D (5 bases). With 5 bases removed from V and 9 bases from J, the gap between germline ends came to 20 bases. Germline V gives CDR1 SGHNT, CDR2 YYREEE (reference sequence). This CDR3 region has 14 residues. CDR3 nucleotides: TGTGCCAGCAGACCGGACACGGCGCAGGGATCCCAGTACTTC. It is translated as CASRPDTAQGSQYF. Together with reference TRBV5-4 and TRBJ2-5, the CDR3 gives the full variable domain: ETGVTQSPTHLIKTRGQQVTLRCSSQSGHNTVSWYQQALGQGPQFIFQYYREEENGRGNFPPRFSGLQFPNYSSELNVNALELDDSALYLCASRPDTAQGSQYFGPGTRLLVL.

In this sample, this clone turned up once. The chain recombines TRBV2 with TRBJ2-3, with 10 bases matching TRBD2. The CDR3 length is 14 residues. Trimming removed 10 bases from V and 6 bases from J; junction bases left unmatched: 10. Per the germline V gene, CDR1 is SNHLY and CDR2 is FYNNEI. The CDR3 DNA is TGTGCCACCCGGGCGCTAGCGGGGGTGGATACGCAGTATTTT. This gives the protein CATRALAGVDTQYF.

The chain employs TRBV27 and TRBJ2-1, with 10 bases lining up with TRBD2. CDR3 length: 16 residues. V lost 6 bases and J lost 4; bases outside the gene matches: 9. The germline CDR1 and CDR2 sequences are MNHEY and SMNVEV (reference sequence). The CDR3 sequence: CASSHERGGTYNEQFF. For the CDR3, the DNA is TGTGCCAGCAGCCACGAGCGGGGGGGCACGTACAATGAGCAGTTCTTC.

This chain links TRBV10-3 with TRBJ2-7; 7 nucleotides agree with TRBD1. The CDR3 loop spans 13 amino acids. Trimming at V came to 5 bases and at J to 3 bases, leaving 4 bases not matched to a gene. In germline, CDR1 is ENHRY, CDR2 SYGVKD. The CDR3 region is CAISPTGSYEQYF. CDR3 coding DNA: TGTGCCATCAGTCCGACAGGGAGCTACGAGCAGTACTTC.

The chain joins TRBV7-6 to TRBJ2-3; D is perhaps TRBD2 (7 bases). V dropped 5 bases and J dropped 3 bases, with 27 bases sitting between them. CDR3 length: 19 amino acids. The germline V gene encodes CDR1 SGHVS and CDR2 FNYEAQ. The CDR3 here is CASSPWRGGYLLNTDTQYF. As DNA, the CDR3 is TGTGCCAGCAGCCCCTGGAGGGGGGGTTATCTCCTCAATACAGATACGCAGTATTTT.

This clone was seen only once. The gene calls are TRBV3-1 (or the pseudogene TRBV3-2) and TRBJ1-5; 9 bases line up with TRBD1. This CDR3 has 15 residues. The germline V gene encodes CDR1 LGHDT and CDR2 YNNKEL (reference sequence). V gave up 1 base and J gave up 7 bases; unmatched junction bases: 5. This chain's CDR3 is CASSQADRGGQPQHF. In DNA, the CDR3 is TGTGCCAGCAGCCAAGCGGACAGGGGAGGACAGCCCCAGCATTTT.

This chain's CDR3 is CTSSQDGGLGARGDEKLFF. CDR3 DNA: TGCACCAGCAGCCAAGATGGAGGCTTGGGGGCACGGGGGGATGAAAAACTGTTTTTT. The chain links TRBV1 to TRBJ1-4. TRBV1 is annotated as a pseudogene. The CDR3 contains 19 residues.

The gene calls are TRBV7-9 and TRBJ2-3, with D possibly TRBD1 on 5 matching bases. There are 15 residues in the CDR3. The V end was cut by 4 bases, the J end by 4 bases, with 15 bases between. Germline V gives CDR1 SEHNR, CDR2 FQNEAQ (reference sequence). The CDR3 here is CASSSFSGYADTQYF. The CDR3 coding sequence is TGTGCCAGCAGCTCCTTCTCAGGGTACGCAGATACGCAGTATTTT.

The chain has TRBV19 and TRBJ2-7; 7 bases are a match to TRBD1. V lost 6 bases and J lost 4; bases outside the gene matches: 9. Germline V gene data show CDR1 as LNHDA and CDR2 as SQIVND (reference sequence). The CDR3 has 14 amino acids. CDR3 in DNA: TGTGCCAGTAGGGTGACAGGGAGTGGATACGAGCAGTACTTC. As protein: CASRVTGSGYEQYF.

The chain uses TRBV5-6 and TRBJ2-2, with 10 bases identical to TRBD1. The CDR3 is made up of 18 amino acids. Germline-derived CDR1 and CDR2 are SGHDT and YYEEEE. V lost 4 bases, J lost 4 bases, and 13 bases stayed unmatched. The CDR3 loop reads CASSQDRGLATGTGELFF. The CDR3 DNA reads as TGTGCCAGCAGCCAAGACAGGGGGCTAGCTACGGGCACCGGGGAGCTGTTTTTT.

This clone appeared once. V usage is TRBV19 and J usage is TRBJ2-5, with 10 positions matching TRBD1. The CDR3 is 15 residues long. Germline trimming cut 5 bases from V and 5 bases from J; bases unmatched to any gene: 8. The germline V gene encodes CDR1 LNHDA and CDR2 SQIVND (reference sequence). The CDR3 DNA sequence: TGTGCCAGTAGTGCTGGGGACAGGGGATTGGAGACCCAGTACTTC. Amino acid sequence: CASSAGDRGLETQYF.

V is TRBV7-2 and J is TRBJ1-2, with 12 bases identical to TRBD1. The CDR3 extends over 16 amino acids. Trimming at V came to 1 base and at J to 4 bases, leaving 4 bases not matched to a gene. Germline V CDR1 and CDR2: SGHTA, FQGNSA. The CDR3 DNA is TGTGCCAGCAGCTTAGGGGGGACAGGGGGCGCCTATGGCTACACCTTC. It encodes CASSLGGTGGAYGYTF. Full variable domain (outside the CDR3, taken from reference TRBV7-2 and TRBJ1-2): GAGVSQSPSNKVTEKGKDVELRCDPISGHTALYWYRQSLGQGLEFLIYFQGNSAPDKSGLPSDRFSAERTGGSVSTLTIQRTQQEDSAVYLCASSLGGTGGAYGYTFGSGTRLTVV.

This clone was found a few times. This rearrangement joins TRBV11-1 to TRBJ2-7; no reliable D call. Germline V lookup: CDR1 SGHAT, CDR2 FQDESV (reference sequence). The CDR3 loop spans 13 amino acids. V was shortened by 5 bases and J by 2 bases, with 10 bases between the two germline ends. CDR3 protein: CASSARATYEQYF. As DNA, the CDR3 is TGTGCCAGCAGCGCACGAGCGACCTACGAGCAGTACTTC.